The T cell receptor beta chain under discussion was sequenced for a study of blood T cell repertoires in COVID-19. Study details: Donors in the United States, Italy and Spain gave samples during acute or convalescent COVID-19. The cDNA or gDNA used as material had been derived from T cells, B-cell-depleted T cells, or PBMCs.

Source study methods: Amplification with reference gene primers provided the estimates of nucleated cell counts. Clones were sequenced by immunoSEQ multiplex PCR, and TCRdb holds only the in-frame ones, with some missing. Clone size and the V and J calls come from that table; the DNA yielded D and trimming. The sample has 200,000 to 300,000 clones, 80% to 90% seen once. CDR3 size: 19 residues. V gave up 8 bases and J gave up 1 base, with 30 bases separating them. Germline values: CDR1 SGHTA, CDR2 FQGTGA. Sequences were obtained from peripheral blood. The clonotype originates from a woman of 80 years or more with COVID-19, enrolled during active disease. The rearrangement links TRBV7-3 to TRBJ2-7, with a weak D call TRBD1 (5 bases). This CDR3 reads CASRHPLDRSLSPSYEQYF. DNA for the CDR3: TGTGCCAGCCGTCACCCCCTAGACAGATCTTTAAGCCCATCCTACGAGCAGTACTTC.